The text below deals with one T cell receptor (beta chain). Its antigen remains unidentified. The germline V gene has CDR1 DFQATT and CDR2 SNEGSKA (reference sequence). The CDR3 is made up of 15 amino acids. V was cut by 0 bases and J by 0 bases, with 12 bases left in between. The entry originates in a study of T-cell reconstitution after alpha-beta-depleted transplantation in children. The study's findings and limits: Several hundred rapidly expanded clones from non-depleted graft cells reportedly supplied alpha-beta T cells about two months post-transplant.

The authors prepared the TCRbeta library with unique molecular identifiers. One entry per CDR3 protein results from TCRdb running MiXCR on the PCR reads. The repertoire holds roughly 300,000 distinct CDR3 sequences, with 9.5% to 13% as singletons. Sequencing used peripheral blood, obtained 180 days after TCRalphabeta/CD19-depleted stem cell transplant. This chain joins TRBV20-1 and TRBJ2-7; D is possibly TRBD1 or TRBD2 (5 bases each). The TCR comes from a male patient between 2 and 10 years old who had a stem cell transplant for chronic granulomatous disease, so the T cells may come from the graft donor. CDR3 nucleotide sequence: TGCAGTGCTAGAGATAGGGGCGGAGGCTCCTACGAGCAGTACTTC. Amino acids: CSARDRGGGSYEQYF.